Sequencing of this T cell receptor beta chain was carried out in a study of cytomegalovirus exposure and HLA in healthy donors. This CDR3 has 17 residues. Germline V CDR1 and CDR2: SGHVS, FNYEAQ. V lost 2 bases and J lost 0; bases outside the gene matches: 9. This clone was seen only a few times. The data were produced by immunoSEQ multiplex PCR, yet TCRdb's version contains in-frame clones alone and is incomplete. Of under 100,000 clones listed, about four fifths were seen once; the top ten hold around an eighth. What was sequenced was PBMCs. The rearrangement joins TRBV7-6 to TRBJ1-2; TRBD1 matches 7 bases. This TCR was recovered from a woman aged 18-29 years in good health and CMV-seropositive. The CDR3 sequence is CASSLNGGQPSNYGYTF. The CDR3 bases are TGTGCCAGCAGCTTAAACGGGGGACAGCCGTCTAACTATGGCTACACCTTC.